Shown below are 14 T cell receptor beta chains from a single sample sequenced in a study of T-cell reconstitution after alpha-beta-depleted transplantation in children. Unique molecular identifiers tagged the TCRbeta library. TCRdb reanalysed the PCR reads using MiXCR and keeps one entry per CDR3 protein. The sample has hundreds of thousands of distinct CDR3 sequences, around 13% seen once; the top ten hold approximately 0.8%. Sequenced material: PBMCs, taken before TCRalphabeta/CD19-depleted stem cell transplant. The source of these receptors is a girl aged 2 to 9 with congenital amegakaryocytic thrombocytopenia, due to receive a stem cell transplant.

This clonotype was seen many times. The V and J genes are TRBV20-1 and TRBJ2-1, with D maybe TRBD2 (6 bases). Germline V lookup: CDR1 DFQATT, CDR2 SNEGSKA (reference sequence). V gave up 6 bases and J gave up 8 bases, with 17 bases separating them. This CDR3 is 13 amino acids long. This CDR3 reads CSAQGGGYDEQFF. The CDR3 coding sequence is TGCAGTGCCCAGGGAGGCGGATATGATGAGCAGTTCTTC.

The sample holds many counts of this clonotype. The V gene is TRBV27, the J gene TRBJ2-7, with TRBD2 matching over 8 bases. The CDR3 totals 13 residues. Germline trimming cut 4 bases from V and 6 bases from J; bases unmatched to any gene: 5. CDR1 is MNHEY and CDR2 is SMNVEV in the germline V gene (reference sequence). CDR3 nucleotides: TGTGCCAGCAGTTCGGGAGGGCCGGGCGAGCAGTACTTC. Protein sequence: CASSSGGPGEQYF.

This clonotype has only a few counts. The rearrangement joins TRBV5-1 to TRBJ2-5, with TRBD1 matching over 9 bases. With V trimmed by 2 bases and J by 6 bases, 8 bases remained unmatched. Germline V gene sequence: CDR1 SGHRS, CDR2 YFSETQ. CDR3 length: 15 amino acids. The CDR3, as DNA: TGCGCCAGCAGCTTAACCGGGACAGGGTCAAAGACCCAGTACTTC. Its translation is CASSLTGTGSKTQYF.

This clonotype has at least ten counts. The rearrangement joins TRBV6-1 to TRBJ2-3; D gene uncertain. This CDR3 region has 16 residues. V was shortened by 6 bases and J by 6 bases, with 22 bases between the two germline ends. CDR1 is MNHNS and CDR2 is SASEGT in the germline V gene. The CDR3 DNA reads as TGTGCCAGCAGCCTCGATTTATATTGGACGGCTGATACGCAGTATTTT. Encoded protein: CASSLDLYWTADTQYF.

The chain carries TRBV14 and TRBJ2-1; TRBD2 matches 13 bases. Germline V gene lookup returns CDR1 SGHDN and CDR2 FVKESK. After removal of 5 bases from V and 4 bases from J, the junction contained 2 bases not matched to a gene. The CDR3 runs 15 residues. The CDR3 DNA reads as TGTGCCAGCAGCAGGACTAGCGGGAGATACAATGAGCAGTTCTTC. Its translation is CASSRTSGRYNEQFF.

This sequence joins TRBV4-2 and TRBJ2-7; D is unclear. Germline loops: CDR1 LGHNA, CDR2 YNFKEQ. CDR3 length equals 13 residues. Trimming took 4 bases from V and 2 from J, leaving 9 bases between them. CDR3 nucleotide sequence: TGTGCCAGCAGCCGGTCCCTCCCCTACGAGCAGTACTTC. It is translated as CASSRSLPYEQYF.

There are many counts of this clonotype. The chain combines TRBV12-3 or TRBV12-4 with TRBJ1-5; no reliable D call. V dropped 3 bases and J dropped 5 bases, with 5 bases sitting between them. The CDR3 runs 12 residues. The CDR3 reads CASSFKYQPQHF. As DNA, the CDR3 is TGTGCCAGCAGTTTCAAATATCAGCCCCAGCATTTT.

Only a few counts were recorded for this clonotype. The genes are TRBV28 and TRBJ2-7, with D hard to call. Germline V lookup: CDR1 MDHEN, CDR2 SYDVKM. Trimming removed 10 bases at V and 0 bases at J, with 13 bases between. The CDR3 covers 13 residues. The CDR3 reads CATAATLSYEQYF. The CDR3 DNA sequence: TGTGCCACAGCCGCGACCCTCTCCTACGAGCAGTACTTC.

The rearrangement links TRBV24-1 to TRBJ2-1; D assignment may be TRBD1 or TRBD2 (5 bases each). Germline CDR1 reads KGHDR; CDR2 reads SFDVKD. CDR3 length equals 15 residues. Trimming removed 5 bases from V and 0 bases from J, with 10 bases in between. The CDR3 sequence is CATSGTQGSYNEQFF. The CDR3 coding sequence is TGTGCCACCAGTGGGACTCAGGGCTCCTACAATGAGCAGTTCTTC.

This clonotype was detected ten times or more. The chain combines TRBV5-1 with TRBJ2-7; 9 positions match TRBD2. CDR3 size: 14 residues. From germline, CDR1 is SGHRS and CDR2 YFSETQ. The ends lost 2 bases at V and 3 bases at J; junction bases unmatched: 3. The CDR3 DNA is TGCGCCAGCAGCTTTGCGGGAGGGATCTACGAGCAGTACTTC. Amino acids: CASSFAGGIYEQYF.

On this clonotype itself: Given a much more abundant clone one base away, this may be a read error. This CDR3 is missing its conserved last phenylalanine or tryptophan, likely due to a read error. The CDR3, as DNA: TGCAGTGCTACCCCGGGACTAGCGGGAGAGCAGTACTCC. It codes for CSATPGLAGEQYS. The chain has TRBV20-1 and TRBJ2-7, with 13 bases aligning to TRBD2. Looked up from germline, CDR1 is DFQATT and CDR2 is SNEGSKA (reference sequence). CDR3 size: 13 residues. With V trimmed by 4 bases and J by 7 bases, 4 bases remained unmatched.

V is TRBV30 and J is TRBJ2-7; unclear D gene. Germline V gives CDR1 GTSNPN, CDR2 SVGIG (reference sequence). Trimming took 1 base from V and 12 from J, leaving 19 bases between them. The CDR3 length is 13 residues. The CDR3 sequence is CAWSGDSGVGPYF. The CDR3 region has the DNA TGTGCCTGGAGTGGCGACTCCGGCGTTGGGCCGTACTTC.

This chain connects TRBV2 to TRBJ1-1, with 8 bases identical to TRBD1. The CDR3 spans 14 residues. Trimming at V came to 11 bases and at J to 4 bases, leaving 12 bases not matched to a gene. Germline lookup yields CDR1 SNHLY and CDR2 FYNNEI. CDR3 nucleotide sequence: TGTGCCGGACAGGGAGTGAGGTCAAGCACTGAAGCTTTCTTT. The encoded protein is CAGQGVRSSTEAFF.

The rearrangement links TRBV27 to TRBJ2-1, with 14 bases aligning to TRBD2. The CDR3 covers 18 residues. CDR1 and CDR2 (germline): MNHEY, SMNVEV (reference sequence). V shed 4 bases and J 1 base; nucleotides not matched to a gene: 6. The CDR3 region has the DNA TGTGCCAGCAGTTCCAGACTAGCGGGAGGGGATTCCTACAATGAGCAGTTCTTC. Protein: CASSSRLAGGDSYNEQFF.